This record covers a single TCR beta chain. With 4 bases removed from V and 4 bases from J, the gap between germline ends came to 20 bases. CDR1 is MNHNS and CDR2 is SASEGT in the germline V gene. The CDR3 spans 16 residues. This specimen belongs to a study of blood T cell repertoires in COVID-19. As for the study in general: The analysed material was cDNA or gDNA that came from T cells, B-cell-depleted T cells, or PBMCs.

The repertoire was sequenced with immunoSEQ multiplex PCR; TCRdb's copy has only in-frame clones and lacks some. The table lists 400,000 or so clones, 90% of them singletons. V gene TRBV6-1 combines with J gene TRBJ2-7; possibly TRBD2 for D (5 bases). This clonotype was sampled from a man aged 18-30 years who had recovered from COVID-19. Sequences were obtained from PBMCs or T cells enriched from blood (not recorded which). The CDR3, as DNA: TGTGCCAGCAGTGCAAGCGGAAGAATTACGAATTACGAGCAGTACTTC. Translating gives CASSASGRITNYEQYF.